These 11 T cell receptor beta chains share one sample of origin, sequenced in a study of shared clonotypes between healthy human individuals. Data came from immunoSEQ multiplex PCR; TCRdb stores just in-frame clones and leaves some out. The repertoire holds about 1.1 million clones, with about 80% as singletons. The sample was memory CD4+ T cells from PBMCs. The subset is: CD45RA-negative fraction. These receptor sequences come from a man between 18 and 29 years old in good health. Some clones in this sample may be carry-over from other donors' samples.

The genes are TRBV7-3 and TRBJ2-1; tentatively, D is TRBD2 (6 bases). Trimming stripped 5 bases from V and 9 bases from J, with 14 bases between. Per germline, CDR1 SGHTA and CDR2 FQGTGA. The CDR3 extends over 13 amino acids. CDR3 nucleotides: TGTGCCAGCAGCCCCCGGCGGGAAGGTGAGCAGTTCTTC. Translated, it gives CASSPRREGEQFF.

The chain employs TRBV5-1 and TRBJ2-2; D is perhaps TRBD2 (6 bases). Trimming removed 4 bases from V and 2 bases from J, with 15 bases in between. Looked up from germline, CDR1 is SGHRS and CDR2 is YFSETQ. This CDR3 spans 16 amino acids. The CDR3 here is CASSAQARGNTGELFF. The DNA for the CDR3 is TGCGCCAGCAGCGCCCAGGCGCGGGGTAACACCGGGGAGCTGTTTTTT.

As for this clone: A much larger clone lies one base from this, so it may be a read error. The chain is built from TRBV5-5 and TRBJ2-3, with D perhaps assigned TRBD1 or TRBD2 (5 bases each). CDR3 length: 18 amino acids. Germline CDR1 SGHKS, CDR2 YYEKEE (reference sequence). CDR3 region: CASGLGQGVWLSTDTQYF. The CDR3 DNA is TGTGCCAGCGGCTTGGGGCAGGGAGTATGGCTGAGCACAGATACGCAGTATTTT. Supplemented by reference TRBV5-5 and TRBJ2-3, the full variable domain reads DAGVTQSPTHLIKTRGQQVTLRCSPISGHKSVSWYQQVLGQGPQFIFQYYEKEERGRGNFPDRFSARQFPNYSSELNVNALLLGDSALYLCASGLGQGVWLSTDTQYFGPGTRLTVL.

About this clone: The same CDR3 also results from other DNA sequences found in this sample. The CDR3 spells CASSSDSSGNTIYF. In nucleotides, the CDR3 is TGTGCCAGCAGTTCCGACAGTTCTGGAAACACCATATATTTT. V gene TRBV5-4 combines with J gene TRBJ1-3, with D possibly matching TRBD1 (5 bases). V was cut by 5 bases and J by 1 base, with 10 bases left in between. This CDR3 comprises 14 residues. In germline, CDR1 is SGHNT, CDR2 YYREEE (reference sequence).

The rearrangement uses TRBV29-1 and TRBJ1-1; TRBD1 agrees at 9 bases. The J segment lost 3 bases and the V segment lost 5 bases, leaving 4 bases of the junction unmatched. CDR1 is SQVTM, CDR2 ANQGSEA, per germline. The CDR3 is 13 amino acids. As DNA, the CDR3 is TGCAGCGTTTCACAGGGGGCAGACACTGAAGCTTTCTTT. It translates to CSVSQGADTEAFF. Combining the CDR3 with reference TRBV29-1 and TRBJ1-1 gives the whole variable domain SAVISQKPSRDICQRGTSLTIQCQVDSQVTMMFWYRQQPGQSLTLIATANQGSEATYESGFVIDKFPISRPNLTFSTLTVSNMSPEDSSIYLCSVSQGADTEAFFGQGTRLTVV.

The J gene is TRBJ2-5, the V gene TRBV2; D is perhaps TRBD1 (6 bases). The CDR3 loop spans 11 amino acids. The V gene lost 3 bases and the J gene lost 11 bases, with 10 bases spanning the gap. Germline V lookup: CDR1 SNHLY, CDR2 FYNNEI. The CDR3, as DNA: TGTGCCAGCAGTGACGGGGACAAGCAGTACTTC. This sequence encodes CASSDGDKQYF.

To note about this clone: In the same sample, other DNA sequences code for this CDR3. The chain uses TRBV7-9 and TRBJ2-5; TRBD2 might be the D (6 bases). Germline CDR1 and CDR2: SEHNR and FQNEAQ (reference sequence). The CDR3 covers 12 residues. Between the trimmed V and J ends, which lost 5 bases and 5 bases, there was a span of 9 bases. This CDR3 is CASSREEETQYF. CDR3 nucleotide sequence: TGTGCCAGCAGCAGGGAGGAGGAGACCCAGTACTTC. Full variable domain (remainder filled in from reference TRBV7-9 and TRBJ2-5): DTGVSQNPRHKITKRGQNVTFRCDPISEHNRLYWYRQTLGQGPEFLTYFQNEAQLEKSRLLSDRFSAERPKGSFSTLEIQRTEQGDSAMYLCASSREEETQYFGPGTRLLVL.

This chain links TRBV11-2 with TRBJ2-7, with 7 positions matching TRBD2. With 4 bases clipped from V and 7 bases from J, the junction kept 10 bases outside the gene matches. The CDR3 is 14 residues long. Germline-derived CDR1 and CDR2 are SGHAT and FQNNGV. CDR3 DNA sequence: TGTGCCAGCAGCTGGGCTAGCGGACTGGGTGAGCAGTACTTC. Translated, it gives CASSWASGLGEQYF.

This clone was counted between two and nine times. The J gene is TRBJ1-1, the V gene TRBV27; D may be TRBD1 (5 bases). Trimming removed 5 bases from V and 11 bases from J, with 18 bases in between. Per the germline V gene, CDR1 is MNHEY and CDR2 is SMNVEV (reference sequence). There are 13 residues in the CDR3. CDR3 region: CASSPLGGRGAFF. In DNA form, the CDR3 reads TGTGCCAGCAGTCCCCTCGGGGGGAGAGGTGCTTTCTTT.

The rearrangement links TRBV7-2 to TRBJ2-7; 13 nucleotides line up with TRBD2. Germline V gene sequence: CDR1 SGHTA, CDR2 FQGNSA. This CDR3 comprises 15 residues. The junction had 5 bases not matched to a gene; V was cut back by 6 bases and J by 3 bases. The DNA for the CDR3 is TGTGCCAGCAGGGGGACTAGCGGGAATCTCTACGAGCAGTACTTC. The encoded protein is CASRGTSGNLYEQYF.

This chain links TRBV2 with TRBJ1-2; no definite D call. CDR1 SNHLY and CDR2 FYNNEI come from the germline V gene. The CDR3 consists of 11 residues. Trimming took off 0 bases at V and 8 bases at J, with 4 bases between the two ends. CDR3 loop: CASSEAVGYTF. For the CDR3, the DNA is TGTGCCAGCAGTGAAGCGGTCGGCTACACCTTC.